Reported below is one T cell receptor beta chain. The table lists this clonotype with many counts. Which antigen it targets is not known. No much larger clone exists at a distance of one base, and base qualities are not known. The TCR beta CDR3 regions were amplified from RNA transcripts. For the first round of RT-PCR on the TCR CDR3, the HTBI primer set was used together with the Qiagen OneStep RT-PCR kit. Libraries were constructed in a second round of multiplex PCR, after which size selection and purification were performed. Libraries were sequenced paired-end with 100 bp reads on an Illumina HiSeq2000. Per the original workflow: Raw data were processed with SOAPnuke, discarding reads with adapters, uncalled bases, mean Phred below 15, or no exact constant-primer or identifier match. COPE v1.2.5 was used to merge high-quality paired reads, and clonotypes were defined as unique nucleotide sequences. MiTCR v1.1 was used to align clonotypes to the IMGT TRBV, TRBD and TRBJ reference segments. The analysis was restricted to V-J combinations with a frequency above 0.0001, which together covered 99.2% of the repertoires. A TCS score was defined as the ratio between F50 (clonal expansion) and ExV (chaos), using BLOSUM62-based TCRdist between CDR3 peptides within each V-J. Welch's t-statistics and random forest reduced around 510 V-J features to 10 to 15, which were used in a naive Bayes classifier (R e1071). The public reads were quality trimmed at Q25 with fastp and then assembled into clones with MiXCR by TCRdb, keeping productive beta chains. Rows merge per CDR3 protein into single entries with the most common DNA and genes. The V and J calls here are based on TCRdb, not the publication. For this sample the table gives about 740,000 distinct CDR3 sequences, of which 14% were detected only once. Roughly 10% of the sample lies in the top ten.

Graves' hyperthyroidism was defined as stable when no progression to ophthalmopathy occurred over 18 months of follow-up. The hyperthyroidism patients were between 18 and 65 years old and newly diagnosed, with a disease duration of less than 2 months. The study excluded patients with uncontrolled infections, other autoimmune diseases, pregnancy or lactation. Diagnoses were based on clinical symptoms, serum thyroxine and TRAb, thyroid ultrasound and orbital computed tomography. PBMCs were separated from around 9.1 ml of fresh peripheral blood using Ficoll-Paque density gradient centrifugation. Total RNA was extracted using Trizol reagent, and RNA quality was assessed on an Agilent 2100 Bioanalyzer. The data were obtained in a study of T cells in Graves' hyperthyroidism and ophthalmopathy (dated by TCRdb to about 2019). Concerning the study at large: Peripheral blood was collected at initial diagnosis, before any treatment. A discovery cohort of roughly 100 patients, 43 with Graves' ophthalmopathy and fewer than 65 with stable Graves' hyperthyroidism, was used to find distinguishing TCR V-J signatures. Prospective prediction of ophthalmopathy was tested in an independent validation cohort of 18 to 20 hyperthyroidism patients and around 16 patients who later progressed to ophthalmopathy. The 100 discovery patients were divided at random into training and test sets in a 7:3 ratio. In addition, the study compared T-cell repertoires in thyroid tissue and in blood from over 5 Graves' hyperthyroidism patients. After blood sampling, hyperthyroidism patients were treated with methimazole at a starting dose of 30 mg daily, and ophthalmopathy patients were treated with high-dose intravenous methylprednisolone. The paper reports TCR Vbeta CDR3 sequencing of roughly 140 peripheral blood samples: under 45 ophthalmopathy, around 80 hyperthyroidism and around 17 progressor patients.

What the work shows at the level of the full study, not this receptor alone: No statistical method was used to set the sample size in advance, and investigators knew the group allocation. In validation, the model predicted progression to ophthalmopathy with 55% to 71% sensitivity and around 72% specificity, a median of roughly seven months before onset. Blood samples also contained most of the expanded thyroid clonotypes (frequency above 0.001), which suggests that blood repertoires may reflect thyroid immune responses. In cross-validation, a model built on a 13 V-J signature told ophthalmopathy apart from stable hyperthyroidism with 85% to 90% sensitivity and about 81% specificity, and in testing the same model reached 80%/75%.

Source material: blood. The receptor's source is a woman between 18 and 29 years old with Graves' hyperthyroidism.

The DNA is as follows: TGTGCCACTAACAGGGGCCTCACTGAAGCTTTCTTT. Its translation reads: CATNRGLTEAFF. This receptor chain uses TRBV2 and TRBJ1-1; 7 central bases correspond to TRBD1. Counted from cysteine to phenylalanine, this CDR3 has 12 amino acids. Only CDR3 DNA remains: 36 bases, in frame from the first base. Via the germline V gene, CDR1 is SNHLY and CDR2 FYNNEI. V trim: 10 bases; J trim: 4 bases; unmatched bases: 6.